The rows below give T cell receptor beta chains drawn from one sample of a study of T cell responses to AZD1222 COVID-19 vaccine. The repertoire was sequenced with immunoSEQ multiplex PCR; TCRdb's copy has only in-frame clones and lacks some. The table shows fewer than 90,000 clones, with around 90% occurring only once. The sequences come from peripheral blood, collected 28 days after the second AZD1222 dose. The receptors derive from an adult who received the AZD1222 COVID-19 vaccine. Each CDR3 is given with its conserved first and last residue. The D gene is left open where the match is weak. Only some rows state a clone size, as once, few, many or a class for expanded clones.

abundance,v_gene,d_gene,j_gene,CDR3nt,CDR3aa
NA,TRBV7-9,NA,TRBJ1-2,TGTGCCAGCAGCTTAGTAGCTAGAGACTATGGCTACACCTTC,CASSLVARDYGYTF
NA,TRBV5-1,NA,TRBJ2-6,TGCGCCAGCAGCTTGCACCCACGGACCAACGTCCTGACTTTC,CASSLHPRTNVLTF
NA,TRBV25-1,NA,TRBJ1-4,TGTGCCAGCCTCGGGGAGGGGACTAATGAAAAACTGTTTTTT,CASLGEGTNEKLFF
NA,TRBV5-3,TRBD2,TRBJ2-2,TGTGCCAGAAGCCCGATGGGAGGGGCTGGGGAGCTGTTTTTT,CARSPMGGAGELFF
NA,TRBV7-8,NA,TRBJ1-1,TGTGCCAGCAGCTTATTAGTACCCCCGAACACTGAAGCTTTCTTT,CASSLLVPPNTEAFF
NA,TRBV5-5,NA,TRBJ2-7,TGTGCCAGCAGCCCGCACGAGTCCGAGCAGTACTTC,CASSPHESEQYF
once,TRBV5-6,TRBD1,TRBJ1-5,TGTGCCAGCAGCTCTGGACAGGAGCCGTATAGCAATCAGCCCCAGCATTTT,CASSSGQEPYSNQPQHF
NA,TRBV6-5,NA,TRBJ1-2,TGTGCCAGCACGAGGGGCCATGGCTACACCTTC,CASTRGHGYTF
NA,TRBV5-3,TRBD2,TRBJ2-7,TGTGCCAGAAGAGGACTAGCGGGAGCCTACGAGCAGTACTTC,CARRGLAGAYEQYF
NA,TRBV4-1,NA,TRBJ1-1,TGCGCCAGCAGCCCCCAGGGCTCGAACACTGAAGCTTTCTTT,CASSPQGSNTEAFF
NA,TRBV24-1,TRBD1,TRBJ1-6,TGTGCCACCAGTGATGCAGGGGGCTCGCCACCCCTCCACTTT,CATSDAGGSPPLHF
NA,TRBV5-1,NA,TRBJ2-7,TGCGCCAGCAGCTTGGCAGGACTCGAGCAGTACTTC,CASSLAGLEQYF
NA,TRBV30,NA,TRBJ1-6,TGTGCCTGGAGTGAAGGCAGACAAAATTCACCCCTCCACTTT,CAWSEGRQNSPLHF
NA,TRBV10-3,TRBD2,TRBJ2-7,TGTGCCATCCGTGGCCTAGCGGCCTCCTACGAGCAGTACTTC,CAIRGLAASYEQYF
once,TRBV7-6,NA,TRBJ1-6,TGTGCCAGCAGCTTGGGAGGGTCCTGGAATTCACCCCTCCACTTT,CASSLGGSWNSPLHF
NA,TRBV6-5,NA,TRBJ1-2,TGTGCCAGCAGTTACTCGTCCGGAAGCAACTATGGCTACACCTTC,CASSYSSGSNYGYTF
NA,TRBV7-9,NA,TRBJ1-5,TGTGCCAGCAGCCCCGGTCGTAGAGATGGTCAGCCCCAGCATTTT,CASSPGRRDGQPQHF
NA,TRBV19,NA,TRBJ2-6,TGTGCCAGTAGTACCTCTAGGGCCTCTGGGGCCAACGTCCTGACTTTC,CASSTSRASGANVLTF
few,TRBV29-1,NA,TRBJ1-2,TGCAGCGTTGAAAGAGGGTATGGCTACACCTTC,CSVERGYGYTF
NA,TRBV29-1,NA,TRBJ2-6,TGCAGCGTTGGTTGGGCCAACGTCCTGACTTTC,CSVGWANVLTF
NA,TRBV5-1,TRBD2,TRBJ2-7,TGCGCCAGCAGCTCGGGACTAGCGGGGACTCTACCCTACGAGCAGTACTTC,CASSSGLAGTLPYEQYF
few,TRBV27,NA,TRBJ2-7,TGTGCCAGCAGCCGGGGCGGTGCCCAGTCACTTGGCGAGCAGTACTTC,CASSRGGAQSLGEQYF
NA,TRBV27,NA,TRBJ1-2,TGTGCCAGCAGTTTCGGGGGGCTGGATAACTATGGCTACACCTTC,CASSFGGLDNYGYTF
NA,TRBV6-4,TRBD2,TRBJ2-3,TGTGCCAGCAGTGAGGCCAGCGGGAGTCCCACAGATACGCAGTATTTT,CASSEASGSPTDTQYF
NA,TRBV5-5,NA,TRBJ1-2,TGTGCCAGCAGTTCGACAGCTAACTATGGCTACACCTTC,CASSSTANYGYTF
medium-sized,TRBV16,NA,TRBJ1-2,TGTGCCAGCAGCCGCAGTGGACTGTACACTAACTATGGCTACACCTTC,CASSRSGLYTNYGYTF
few,TRBV7-6,TRBD2,TRBJ2-5,TGTGCCAGCAGCTCTCTTCCGGGGGGGGGCGGAGAGACCCAGTACTTC,CASSSLPGGGGETQYF
NA,TRBV7-6,TRBD2,TRBJ2-3,TGTGCCAGCCCACCGGGGGGGGGCCTCCTTTTGGACACAGATACGCAGTATTTT,CASPPGGGLLLDTDTQYF
NA,TRBV3-1/TRBV3-2,NA,TRBJ2-1,TGTGCCAGCAGCCAAATAAGCGCCTACAATGAGCAGTTCTTC,CASSQISAYNEQFF
NA,TRBV6-5,TRBD2,TRBJ2-7,TGTGCCAGCAGTCGCGGGGGCTACGAGCAGTACTTC,CASSRGGYEQYF
NA,TRBV11-3,NA,TRBJ1-1,TGTGCCAGCAGCTATGGCTCCCAGAACACTGAAGCTTTCTTT,CASSYGSQNTEAFF
NA,TRBV7-3,NA,TRBJ1-1,TGTGCCAGCAGCCCGCGGGCGGGATCTGAAGCTTTCTTT,CASSPRAGSEAFF
NA,TRBV2,NA,TRBJ1-5,TGTGCCAGCAGTGGAACGGGGCCTAGCAATCAGCCCCAGCATTTT,CASSGTGPSNQPQHF
NA,TRBV9,TRBD1,TRBJ2-2,TGTGCCAGCAGCGTAACAGGGGGTGGTGATACCGGGGAGCTGTTTTTT,CASSVTGGGDTGELFF
few,TRBV29-1,TRBD1,TRBJ2-7,TGCAGCGTCGGGACAGGGGAGGATGGCGAGCAGTACTTC,CSVGTGEDGEQYF